Following are 22 T cell receptor beta chains from one sample sequenced in a study of blood T cell repertoires in COVID-19 (dated by TCRdb to between 2020 and 2021). Libraries were prepared through the immunoSEQ multiplex PCR assay. TCRdb stores this immuneACCESS table with in-frame sequences only. Part of the clones is absent; in the studies checked, under half of the shortfall reflects unresolved V genes, and no reason is known for the rest. For this sample the table gives over 200,000 clones, of which around 86% were detected only once. The ten largest account for approximately 10% of the sample. The source material was peripheral blood. Every receptor here comes from a man aged 45-65 years with COVID-19, enrolled during active disease.

This chain connects TRBV7-6 to TRBJ2-3, with TRBD1 matching 8 bases. J was trimmed by 2 bases and V by 0 bases; bases with no gene match: 10. This CDR3 is 18 amino acids long. Germline V gene lookup returns CDR1 SGHVS and CDR2 FNYEAQ. CDR3 nucleotide sequence: TGTGCCAGCAGCTTAGCGTGGGGAACAGGGGGAGTCACAGATACGCAGTATTTT. It codes for CASSLAWGTGGVTDTQYF. The full variable domain, its missing parts supplied by reference TRBV7-6 and TRBJ2-3, is GAGVSQSPRYKVTKRGQDVALRCDPISGHVSLYWYRQALGQGPEFLTYFNYEAQQDKSGLPNDRFSAERPEGSISTLTIQRTEQRDSAMYRCASSLAWGTGGVTDTQYFGPGTRLTVL.

The chain recombines TRBV12-3 or TRBV12-4 with TRBJ1-5; D not certain. The CDR3 runs 13 residues. Trimming took 1 base from V and 6 from J, leaving 7 bases between them. Here the CDR3 reads CASSLVTGQPQHF. The CDR3 bases are TGTGCCAGCAGTTTAGTCACGGGTCAGCCCCAGCATTTT.

This clone appeared once. The V gene is TRBV7-9, the J gene TRBJ2-7, with D possibly being TRBD1 (6 bases). This CDR3 is 12 amino acids long. Per germline, CDR1 SEHNR and CDR2 FQNEAQ (reference sequence). V was cut by 5 bases and J by 3 bases, with 8 bases left in between. The CDR3 protein is CASSMDSYEQYF. CDR3 bases: TGTGCCAGCAGCATGGACAGCTACGAGCAGTACTTC.

The chain couples TRBV7-8 to TRBJ2-5, with TRBD2 matching over 12 bases. Trimming at V came to 5 bases and at J to 4 bases, leaving 14 bases not matched to a gene. The V gene's germline CDR1 is SGHVS and CDR2 FQNEAQ. The CDR3 covers 18 residues. DNA of the CDR3: TGTGCCAGCAGCGCCAGGGGGGCAGGACTAGCGGGATCAGAGACCCAGTACTTC. Its protein product is CASSARGAGLAGSETQYF.

The DNA for the CDR3 is TGTGCCAGTAGTAGACAAGACAATGAGCAGTTCTTC. Amino acids: CASSRQDNEQFF. This rearrangement joins TRBV19 to TRBJ2-1; no clear D gene. The CDR3 contains 12 residues. Deletions cut 4 bases from V and 5 bases from J, with 6 bases between. CDR1 and CDR2 (germline): LNHDA, SQIVND (reference sequence).

The chain couples TRBV6-6 to TRBJ2-7, with TRBD1 matching 10 bases. Per germline, CDR1 MNHNY and CDR2 SVGAGI (reference sequence). CDR3 length: 15 residues. V dropped 6 bases and J dropped 2; count of bases not matched to a gene: 7. CDR3 DNA sequence: TGTGCCAGCAGGACCCCGGGACAGGGGACCTACGAGCAGTACTTC. Its protein is CASRTPGQGTYEQYF.

V and J are TRBV6-1 and TRBJ1-3; D is perhaps TRBD1 (5 bases). Germline V gene lookup returns CDR1 MNHNS and CDR2 SASEGT. With 0 bases removed from V and 4 bases from J, the gap between germline ends came to 10 bases. The CDR3 consists of 15 residues. The CDR3 region is CASSEAWAGGNTIYF. The CDR3 coding sequence is TGTGCCAGCAGTGAAGCATGGGCAGGGGGAAACACCATATATTTT.

This clone occurred a few times. This chain connects TRBV2 to TRBJ1-6, with 10 bases identical to TRBD1. The V segment lost 5 bases and the J segment 10 bases; nucleotides outside the gene matches: 8. The V gene's germline CDR1 is SNHLY and CDR2 FYNNEI. The length of the CDR3 is 15 residues. The CDR3 DNA reads as TGTGCCAGCAGTTCGGGACAGGGGTTGACCTCACCCCTCCACTTT. It translates to CASSSGQGLTSPLHF.

The chain recombines TRBV21-1 with TRBJ2-4; the DNA was not compared with TRBD2, the D call given in the table. TRBV21-1 represents a pseudogene. This CDR3 has 14 residues. The DNA for the CDR3 is TGTGCCAGCAGCAAAAGGAATGAGAGGAAAGTTCAGTACTTC. Its protein is CASSKRNERKVQYF.

The chain employs TRBV5-8 and TRBJ2-3, with 8 bases that match TRBD1. J lost 3 bases, V lost 3 bases, and 3 bases had no gene match. Germline V gene data show CDR1 as SGHTS and CDR2 as YDEGEE. CDR3 size: 14 residues. The CDR3 sequence: CASSWRQGTDTQYF. CDR3 DNA sequence: TGTGCCAGCAGCTGGAGACAGGGGACAGATACGCAGTATTTT. Complete variable domain (other parts from reference TRBV5-8 and TRBJ2-3): EAGVTQSPTHLIKTRGQQATLRCSPISGHTSVYWYQQALGLGLQFLLWYDEGEERNRGNFPPRFSGRQFPNYSSELNVNALELEDSALYLCASSWRQGTDTQYFGPGTRLTVL.

J is TRBJ2-7 and V is TRBV5-6; 8 bases line up with TRBD1. Germline-derived CDR1 and CDR2 are SGHDT and YYEEEE. This CDR3 region has 15 residues. Germline trimming cut 4 bases from V and 0 bases from J; bases unmatched to any gene: 6. CDR3 sequence (DNA): TGTGCCAGCAGCCTACGGACAGGGAGCTCCTACGAGCAGTACTTC. Its translation: CASSLRTGSSYEQYF.

The V and J genes are TRBV7-9 and TRBJ2-3; TRBD1 agrees at 7 bases. Germline V gene data show CDR1 as SEHNR and CDR2 as FQNEAQ (reference sequence). V was clipped by 5 bases and J by 0 bases; unmatched bases: 8. This CDR3 is 16 amino acids long. In nucleotides, the CDR3 is TGTGCCAGCAGCCCACGGACAGGAACTAGCACAGATACGCAGTATTTT. This translates into CASSPRTGTSTDTQYF.

The chain uses TRBV29-1 and TRBJ2-5; 10 bases line up with TRBD2. V lost 3 bases and J lost 2; bases outside the gene matches: 6. Germline V lookup: CDR1 SQVTM, CDR2 ANQGSEA. This CDR3 has 15 amino acids. CDR3 protein: CSVEGSGGLQETQYF. Here the CDR3 DNA reads TGCAGCGTTGAGGGTAGCGGGGGGCTGCAAGAGACCCAGTACTTC.

The chain has TRBV14 and TRBJ1-3; 7 nucleotides line up with TRBD1. The ends lost 4 bases at V and 2 bases at J; junction bases unmatched: 5. CDR3 length: 15 amino acids. CDR1 is SGHDN and CDR2 is FVKESK in the germline V gene. CDR3 sequence: CASSPTTGPGNTIYF. CDR3 nucleotide sequence: TGTGCCAGCAGCCCTACGACAGGGCCTGGAAACACCATATATTTT.

The chain couples TRBV4-2 to TRBJ1-4; TRBD1 is a possible D gene (5 bases). Trimming shortened V by 5 bases and J by 4 bases, and 8 bases separated the two germline ends. CDR3 length: 13 residues. Germline CDR1 and CDR2: LGHNA and YNFKEQ. The CDR3 spells CASSAQGNEKLFF. The CDR3 bases are TGTGCCAGCAGCGCGCAGGGTAATGAAAAACTGTTTTTT.

The CDR3 sequence: CASSFTGSQPQHF. CDR3 coding DNA: TGTGCCAGCAGTTTTACCGGGAGTCAGCCCCAGCATTTT. V gene TRBV27 combines with J gene TRBJ1-5; D is undetermined. Per germline, CDR1 MNHEY and CDR2 SMNVEV (reference sequence). CDR3 size: 13 residues. V was cut by 3 bases and J by 6 bases, with 9 bases left in between.

CDR3 coding DNA: TGTGCCAGCAGCTTAGTGAGAGGGATCGCTAACTATGGCTACACCTTC. It codes for CASSLVRGIANYGYTF. This rearrangement joins TRBV7-2 to TRBJ1-2; no definite D call. This CDR3 is 16 amino acids long. Between the trimmed V and J ends, which lost 1 base and 0 bases, there was a span of 12 bases. From germline, CDR1 is SGHTA and CDR2 FQGNSA.

The rearrangement links TRBV29-1 to TRBJ2-1, with D possibly matching TRBD2 (7 bases). Trimming removed 2 bases at V and 7 bases at J, with 12 bases between. CDR1 is SQVTM and CDR2 is ANQGSEA in the germline V gene. The CDR3 has 13 residues. The DNA of the CDR3 is TGCAGCGTTGAAAGAGCGGGGACAAATGAGCAGTTCTTC. The encoded protein is CSVERAGTNEQFF.

This clone was recorded once. The chain is built from TRBV9 and TRBJ1-3; a weak D match, TRBD1 (5 bases). Trimming cost V 2 bases and J 4 bases, with 19 bases left between them. Germline V CDR1 and CDR2: SGDLS, YYNGEE. CDR3 length equals 17 residues. The CDR3 loop reads CASSVLGQGAWGNTIYF. In nucleotides, the CDR3 is TGTGCCAGCAGCGTTCTCGGGCAAGGGGCATGGGGAAACACCATATATTTT.

The DNA for the CDR3 is TGCGCCAGCAGCCGAACAATAGCGGGTGAAGAGCAGTACTTC. Translating gives CASSRTIAGEEQYF. The chain carries TRBV4-3 and TRBJ2-7, with TRBD2 identical over 7 bases. Germline V gene lookup returns CDR1 LGHNA and CDR2 YSLEER. Trimming removed 4 bases from V and 7 bases from J; junction bases left unmatched: 10. This CDR3 comprises 14 residues.

J is TRBJ2-5 and V is TRBV4-1; 11 bases are shared with TRBD2. With 2 bases clipped from V and 2 bases from J, the junction kept 10 bases outside the gene matches. CDR3 size: 18 residues. CDR1 and CDR2 from the germline V gene are MGHRA and YSYEKL. CDR3 residues: CASSQIPGTSGQQETQYF. In DNA, the CDR3 is TGCGCCAGCAGCCAAATCCCCGGGACTAGCGGACAACAAGAGACCCAGTACTTC.

The chain links TRBV5-1 to TRBJ2-7; D perhaps matches TRBD1 (6 bases). CDR1 SGHRS and CDR2 YFSETQ come from the germline V gene. The CDR3 has 14 amino acids. Trimming left V 3 bases short and J 3 bases short, with 13 bases between. The CDR3 region is CASSSGTTLYEQYF. The CDR3 nucleotides read TGCGCCAGCAGCTCCGGGACAACACTCTACGAGCAGTACTTC.